The 18 T cell receptor beta chains below come from one sample, sequenced in a study of lymphopenia after photon versus proton radiotherapy. Profiling relied on immunoSEQ multiplex PCR, and the TCRdb table lists in-frame clones only, not all of them. The table lists roughly 49,000 clones, about 92% of them singletons. The starting material was peripheral blood, obtained from a patient treated with photon-based radiotherapy. The receptors were sampled from a woman aged 40-49 years with cholangiocarcinoma.

The chain joins TRBV18 to TRBJ2-7; 10 bases fit TRBD2. The germline CDR1 and CDR2 sequences are KGHSH and LQKENI. The junction had 1 base not matched to a gene; V was cut back by 4 bases and J by 1 base. The CDR3 has 14 residues. The CDR3 DNA is TGTGCCAGCTCACTAGCGGGGGGTTCCTACGAGCAGTACTTC. Translation: CASSLAGGSYEQYF.

The V gene is TRBV6-1, the J gene TRBJ2-5; D is tentatively TRBD1 or TRBD2 (5 bases each). The CDR3 is 13 amino acids. The ends were cut back, 4 bases at V and 1 base at J, with 7 bases in the middle. From germline, CDR1 is MNHNS and CDR2 SASEGT. CDR3 in DNA: TGTGCCAGCAGTGGGGGACCCCAAGAGACCCAGTACTTC. It is translated as CASSGGPQETQYF.

This chain joins TRBV14 and TRBJ2-7; 7 nucleotides align to TRBD2. Per germline, CDR1 SGHDN and CDR2 FVKESK. V was clipped by 6 bases and J by 6 bases; unmatched bases: 11. This CDR3 comprises 14 residues. The DNA for the CDR3 is TGTGCCAGCAGGAGGGAGGGCTCTGGTGGCGAGCAGTACTTC. Translated, it gives CASRREGSGGEQYF.

The chain links TRBV19 to TRBJ1-1, with TRBD1 as a possible D gene (5 bases). Looked up from germline, CDR1 is LNHDA and CDR2 is SQIVND (reference sequence). V dropped 7 bases and J dropped 4 bases, with 13 bases sitting between them. This CDR3 contains 13 residues. CDR3 nucleotides: TGTGCCAGTACCTTTGAGGGGAGCACTGAAGCTTTCTTT. It encodes CASTFEGSTEAFF.

The rearrangement links TRBV2 to TRBJ2-1, with 10 bases matching TRBD2. The V gene's germline CDR1 is SNHLY and CDR2 FYNNEI. This CDR3 is built from 15 residues. V was clipped by 4 bases and J by 3 bases; unmatched bases: 3. CDR3 sequence reads: CASSASGGIYNEQFF. The CDR3 DNA is TGTGCCAGCAGTGCTAGCGGGGGTATCTACAATGAGCAGTTCTTC.

V and J are TRBV6-6 and TRBJ1-1; no definite D call. V was shortened by 8 bases and J by 3 bases, with 13 bases between the two germline ends. The CDR3 runs 13 residues. Germline assignment: CDR1 MNHNY and CDR2 SVGAGI (reference sequence). CDR3 bases: TGTGCCAGCGTAGGGCGCCCGGACACTGAAGCTTTCTTT. Its translation is CASVGRPDTEAFF.

This clone was counted a few times. The CDR3 nucleotides read TGTGCCAGTTACTCTGGAAACACCATATATTTT. This codes for CASYSGNTIYF. The chain combines TRBV19 with TRBJ1-3, with D unclear. Germline V lookup: CDR1 LNHDA, CDR2 SQIVND (reference sequence). The CDR3 is 11 residues long. V lost 8 bases, J lost 0 bases, and 2 bases lay in between.

The chain employs TRBV30 and TRBJ2-7, with D tentatively TRBD2 (6 bases). Germline V gene sequence: CDR1 GTSNPN, CDR2 SVGIG (reference sequence). The CDR3 extends over 16 amino acids. The ends were cut back, 2 bases at V and 4 bases at J, with 21 bases in the middle. This CDR3 is CAWSPRSSAFRYEQYF. CDR3 nucleotides: TGTGCCTGGAGTCCCCGTTCTAGCGCCTTTCGGTACGAGCAGTACTTC.

This clone showed up just once. The V call is TRBV4-1, the J call TRBJ1-6, with D perhaps matching TRBD1 (5 bases). With 3 bases removed from V and 6 bases from J, the gap between germline ends came to 12 bases. The V gene's germline CDR1 is MGHRA and CDR2 YSYEKL. This CDR3 contains 15 residues. CDR3 bases: TGCGCCAGCAGCCATCTCCAGGGAAGTAATTCACCCCTCCACTTT. This gives the protein CASSHLQGSNSPLHF.

V usage is TRBV27 and J usage is TRBJ1-5, with D tentatively TRBD1 (5 bases). This CDR3 region has 13 residues. The germline V gene encodes CDR1 MNHEY and CDR2 SMNVEV (reference sequence). Trimming removed 8 bases at V and 4 bases at J, with 12 bases between. The CDR3 sequence: CASRIQVNQPQHF. As DNA, the CDR3 is TGTGCCAGCCGAATACAGGTTAATCAGCCCCAGCATTTT.

The chain uses TRBV4-1 and TRBJ2-7; 9 bases agree with TRBD1. The V gene end was trimmed by 3 bases and the J gene end by 6 bases; junction bases not matched to a gene: 9. The CDR3 covers 15 residues. CDR1 and CDR2 (germline): MGHRA, YSYEKL. CDR3 sequence: CASSHLPGQGGEQYF. CDR3 nucleotides: TGCGCCAGCAGCCATCTACCGGGACAGGGTGGCGAGCAGTACTTC.

J is TRBJ2-7 and V is TRBV7-2; D might be TRBD1 or TRBD2, each matching 6 bases. Trimming cost V 1 base and J 3 bases, with 10 bases left between them. Germline V gene sequence: CDR1 SGHTA, CDR2 FQGNSA. CDR3 size: 14 residues. The CDR3 coding sequence is TGTGCCAGCAGCTTAGGGGGGGCAGGCTACGAGCAGTACTTC. It translates to CASSLGGAGYEQYF. Filled out from reference TRBV7-2 and TRBJ2-7, the complete variable domain reads GAGVSQSPSNKVTEKGKDVELRCDPISGHTALYWYRQSLGQGLEFLIYFQGNSAPDKSGLPSDRFSAERTGGSVSTLTIQRTQQEDSAVYLCASSLGGAGYEQYFGPGTRLTVT.

The V gene is TRBV28, the J gene TRBJ1-2; D gene uncertain. This CDR3 has 12 residues. Trimming stripped 7 bases from V and 1 base from J, with 7 bases between. The germline V gene has CDR1 MDHEN and CDR2 SYDVKM. The CDR3 region is CASTRVNYGYTF. CDR3 DNA: TGTGCCAGCACAAGGGTTAACTATGGCTACACCTTC.

J is TRBJ2-3 and V is TRBV2; D gene ambiguous. Trimming took off 6 bases at V and 0 bases at J, with 10 bases between the two ends. Germline CDR1 is SNHLY and CDR2 is FYNNEI. The CDR3 has 14 residues. CDR3: CASRGYLSTDTQYF. The CDR3 DNA reads TGTGCCAGCAGGGGCTACCTTAGCACAGATACGCAGTATTTT.

J is TRBJ1-5 and V is TRBV6-6; maybe TRBD1 (5 bases). The CDR3 contains 15 residues. Germline-derived CDR1 and CDR2 are MNHNY and SVGAGI (reference sequence). Between the trimmed V and J ends, which lost 7 bases and 7 bases, there was a span of 20 bases. CDR3 bases: TGTGCCAGCACCCTGTTCGGGGGGTTCGGGCAGCCCCAGCATTTT. This codes for CASTLFGGFGQPQHF.

This clone was observed a handful of times. The chain joins TRBV6-5 to TRBJ2-2; no clear D gene. CDR1 is MNHEY and CDR2 is SVGAGI in the germline V gene. V gave up 0 bases and J gave up 4 bases, with 12 bases separating them. The CDR3 is 16 residues long. CDR3 coding DNA: TGTGCCAGCAGTTACTCGGCTCACCCTGGCACCGGGGAGCTGTTTTTT. As protein: CASSYSAHPGTGELFF.

The CDR3 protein is CASSYLSVRQETQYF. CDR3 bases: TGTGCCAGCAGCTATCTTTCTGTGCGCCAAGAGACCCAGTACTTC. V is TRBV7-2 and J is TRBJ2-5, with D uncertain. The germline CDR1 and CDR2 sequences are SGHTA and FQGNSA. The length of the CDR3 is 15 residues. Trimming cost V 4 bases and J 1 base, with 13 bases left between them.

There are a few counts of this clone. This chain uses TRBV9 with TRBJ1-2; perhaps TRBD1 as D (5 bases). V lost 4 bases to trimming and J lost 7 bases, with 17 bases between them. The CDR3 loop spans 14 amino acids. In germline, CDR1 is SGDLS, CDR2 YYNGEE. The chain's CDR3 is CASSPGPRLAGYTF. In DNA form, the CDR3 reads TGTGCCAGCAGCCCGGGACCGCGCTTGGCTGGCTACACCTTC.